This T cell receptor (beta chain) comes out of a study of OX40 agonist ivuxolimab in advanced cancers. Study-wide background: The study gave patients intravenous ivuxolimab at 0.01 to 10 mg/kg every 2 weeks.

A few counts support this clone. Profiling relied on immunoSEQ multiplex PCR, and the TCRdb table lists in-frame clones only, not all of them. The table lists 65,000 to 80,000 clones, roughly nine tenths of them singletons, with 2% to 2.5% in the top ten. With V trimmed by 1 base and J by 6 bases, 2 bases remained unmatched. The CDR3 has 14 amino acids. Germline CDR1 is SGHRS and CDR2 is YFSETQ. The TCR was taken from an adult with an advanced solid tumor such as melanoma, head and neck, liver or kidney cancer. This specimen was CD4+ or CD8+ T cells sorted from blood, taken in a trial of the OX40 agonist ivuxolimab. The chain is built from TRBV5-1 and TRBJ1-5, with TRBD1 identical over 9 bases. The CDR3 DNA sequence: TGCGCCAGCAGCTTGACGACAGGGGGTCAGCCCCAGCATTTT. Amino acid sequence: CASSLTTGGQPQHF. The whole variable domain, remainder taken from reference TRBV5-1 and TRBJ1-5, is KAGVTQTPRYLIKTRGQQVTLSCSPISGHRSVSWYQQTPGQGLQFLFEYFSETQRNKGNFPGRFSGRQFSNSRSEMNVSTLELGDSALYLCASSLTTGGQPQHFGDGTRLSIL.